These 32 T cell receptor beta chains came from one sample sequenced in a study of vaccination effects on CD4 cells after COVID-19. Assay used: immunoSEQ multiplex PCR; TCRdb lists only in-frame clones, some missing. The table has about 72,000 clones, over 60% seen once. No antigen has been identified for these receptors. Isolating CD4+ T cells followed less than 11 days of culture. Sequenced material: CD4+ T cells from PBMCs cultured without peptide, taken before COVID-19 vaccination. These receptors were collected from a human donor who received a COVID-19 vaccine.

The CDR3 DNA sequence: TGTGCCACCCAAGGCCGGGGGGTATTCACAGATACGCAGTATTTT. It is translated as CATQGRGVFTDTQYF. V and J are TRBV10-3 and TRBJ2-3; 7 bases map to TRBD2. The germline CDR1 and CDR2 sequences are ENHRY and SYGVKD. The V gene end was trimmed by 10 bases and the J gene end by 2 bases; junction bases not matched to a gene: 12. This CDR3 has 15 residues.

CDR3 nucleotides: TGTGCCAGCGGAAACCCAGGAGGCTTGATAGGCTACACCTTC. Protein sequence: CASGNPGGLIGYTF. The chain joins TRBV28 to TRBJ1-2, with D hard to call. The CDR3 spans 14 residues. From germline, CDR1 is MDHEN and CDR2 SYDVKM. V was shortened by 8 bases and J by 8 bases, with 21 bases between the two germline ends.

The J gene is TRBJ2-3, the V gene TRBV6-6; D not certain. The CDR3 consists of 16 residues. Per the germline V gene, CDR1 is MNHNY and CDR2 is SVGAGI (reference sequence). V gave up 0 bases and J gave up 1 base, with 11 bases separating them. CDR3 region: CASSYSRNSGTDTQYF. CDR3 bases: TGTGCCAGCAGTTACTCGAGAAACTCCGGCACAGATACGCAGTATTTT.

This rearrangement joins TRBV19 to TRBJ2-2; D perhaps matches TRBD1 (5 bases). The V end lost 3 bases, the J end lost 4 bases, and 9 bases lay between the germline ends. Looked up from germline, CDR1 is LNHDA and CDR2 is SQIVND (reference sequence). This CDR3 comprises 14 residues. The CDR3: CASSIQGSTGELFF. The CDR3 DNA reads as TGTGCCAGTAGTATTCAGGGTAGCACCGGGGAGCTGTTTTTT.

V and J are TRBV19 and TRBJ2-4; TRBD1 is a possible D gene (7 bases). Germline CDR1 LNHDA, CDR2 SQIVND (reference sequence). There are 16 residues in the CDR3. The V gene lost 7 bases and the J gene lost 0 bases, with 16 bases spanning the gap. For the CDR3, the DNA is TGTGCCAGTACCAATAGACAGGGACTAGCCAAAAACATTCAGTACTTC. It translates to CASTNRQGLAKNIQYF.

CDR3 loop: CASSSDSSNQPQHF. CDR3 coding DNA: TGTGCCAGCAGCTCAGACAGTAGCAATCAGCCCCAGCATTTT. The J gene is TRBJ1-5, the V gene TRBV7-2, with D tentatively TRBD1 (5 bases). The CDR3 has 14 amino acids. Per the germline V gene, CDR1 is SGHTA and CDR2 is FQGNSA. V was clipped by 4 bases and J by 0 bases, with 7 bases between them.

This sequence joins TRBV18 and TRBJ1-1; the D gene is possibly TRBD1 (5 bases). Germline V CDR1 and CDR2: KGHSH, LQKENI. V dropped 2 bases and J dropped 6 bases, with 16 bases sitting between them. This CDR3 region has 15 residues. The CDR3 nucleotides read TGTGCCAGCTCACCAAACGGCAGGGAAAATTCTGAAGCTTTCTTT. Residues: CASSPNGRENSEAFF.

The V and J genes are TRBV29-1 and TRBJ1-2; possibly TRBD1 for D (6 bases). The CDR3 sequence is 14 residues long. Between the trimmed V and J ends, which lost 0 bases and 2 bases, there was a span of 10 bases. Germline lookup yields CDR1 SQVTM and CDR2 ANQGSEA. CDR3 loop: CSVEDGQGNYGYTF. The DNA for the CDR3 is TGCAGCGTTGAAGATGGGCAGGGGAACTATGGCTACACCTTC.

This clone has a single count. The J gene is TRBJ2-7, the V gene TRBV6-5, with a tentative D call TRBD1 (5 bases). V was pared by 8 bases and J by 1 base, with 18 bases between. Germline lookup yields CDR1 MNHEY and CDR2 SVGAGI. The CDR3 runs 15 residues. This CDR3 reads CASSPRQINSYEQYV. In nucleotides, the CDR3 is TGTGCCAGCTCACCTCGACAGATAAATTCCTACGAGCAGTACGTC.

The gene calls are TRBV6-5 and TRBJ2-5; TRBD1 agrees at 9 bases. The CDR3 is 15 residues long. With 3 bases clipped from V and 5 bases from J, the junction kept 7 bases outside the gene matches. CDR1 and CDR2 from the germline V gene are MNHEY and SVGAGI. CDR3: CASSYSGQGRETQYF. In nucleotides, the CDR3 is TGTGCCAGCAGTTATTCGGGACAGGGCCGGGAGACCCAGTACTTC.

CDR3 protein: CASRGGQGMTSGNTIYF. DNA of the CDR3: TGTGCCAGCAGGGGTGGACAGGGGATGACCTCTGGAAACACCATATATTTT. The chain joins TRBV2 to TRBJ1-3, with 9 bases that match TRBD1. Germline assignment: CDR1 SNHLY and CDR2 FYNNEI. V dropped 6 bases and J dropped 0; count of bases not matched to a gene: 9. The CDR3 covers 17 residues.

J is TRBJ1-1 and V is TRBV29-1; tentatively, D is TRBD1 (6 bases). V lost 4 bases, J lost 3 bases, and 21 bases lay in between. The V gene's germline CDR1 is SQVTM and CDR2 ANQGSEA. CDR3 size: 16 residues. CDR3 bases: TGCAGCGTTGGGGTTGGGGGCCCAAGTACCTACACTGAAGCTTTCTTT. Amino acids: CSVGVGGPSTYTEAFF.

This clone occurred a few times. The chain is built from TRBV7-8 and TRBJ1-2; TRBD1 matches at 8 bases. The germline gives CDR1 SGHVS, CDR2 FQNEAQ. The CDR3 covers 15 residues. V shed 6 bases, J shed 5 bases, and the junction held 11 bases outside the gene matches. This CDR3 is CASRPGQGLGYGYTF. The CDR3 nucleotides are TGTGCCAGCAGACCCGGACAGGGTTTGGGGTATGGCTACACCTTC.

The chain joins TRBV24-1 to TRBJ1-2, with TRBD1 matching over 7 bases. The germline V gene has CDR1 KGHDR and CDR2 SFDVKD. This CDR3 is built from 13 residues. Trimming removed 4 bases from V and 9 bases from J; junction bases left unmatched: 7. CDR3 coding DNA: TGTGCCACCAGTGACAGACAGGGCTTGAGCTACACCTTC. Protein product: CATSDRQGLSYTF.

This sequence joins TRBV29-1 and TRBJ1-1; unclear D gene. Trimming removed 6 bases at V and 0 bases at J, with 11 bases between. The germline V gene has CDR1 SQVTM and CDR2 ANQGSEA. The CDR3 has 13 amino acids. Written as DNA, the CDR3 is TGCAGCGTCGACACCTTCTTGAACACTGAAGCTTTCTTT. Amino acids: CSVDTFLNTEAFF.

The CDR3 here is CASSEVRGENTGELFF. The CDR3 DNA sequence: TGCGCCAGCAGTGAGGTCCGGGGAGAAAACACCGGGGAGCTGTTTTTT. The J gene is TRBJ2-2, the V gene TRBV10-1; D perhaps matches TRBD2 (5 bases). The CDR3 sequence is 16 residues long. V lost 2 bases and J 2 bases, leaving 12 bases between the germline ends. Germline assignment: CDR1 WNHNN and CDR2 SYGVQD (reference sequence).

J is TRBJ2-3 and V is TRBV3-1 (or the pseudogene TRBV3-2); 8 bases fit TRBD1. Looked up from germline, CDR1 is LGHDT and CDR2 is YNNKEL (reference sequence). This CDR3 comprises 14 residues. V shed 11 bases, J shed 6 bases, and the junction held 13 bases outside the gene matches. The CDR3 DNA sequence: TGTGCCGTAGCAGGGGGCTCCACGGGGGATACGCAGTATTTT. Protein: CAVAGGSTGDTQYF.

V is TRBV6-1 and J is TRBJ2-7; D is uncertain. The V end lost 2 bases, the J end lost 2 bases, and 7 bases lay between the germline ends. Germline V gene sequence: CDR1 MNHNS, CDR2 SASEGT. This CDR3 spans 13 amino acids. CDR3 coding DNA: TGTGCCAGCAGTGAATGGGTCACCTACGAGCAGTACGTC. Amino acids: CASSEWVTYEQYV.

This clone came up a few times. The V gene is TRBV4-1, the J gene TRBJ2-6; 11 positions agree with TRBD1. J lost 2 bases, V lost 3 bases, and 3 bases had no gene match. The CDR3 has 17 residues. The V gene's germline CDR1 is MGHRA and CDR2 YSYEKL. CDR3 residues: CASSQRTGGTGANVLTF. In DNA form, the CDR3 reads TGCGCCAGCAGCCAGAGGACAGGGGGCACTGGGGCCAACGTCCTGACTTTC.

The rearrangement joins TRBV7-2 to TRBJ1-5, with 7 bases matching TRBD1. The V and J ends lost 3 bases and 6 bases, in that order; junction bases with no gene match: 2. The germline gives CDR1 SGHTA, CDR2 FQGNSA. The CDR3 totals 13 residues. The CDR3 loop is CASSFNRGQPQHF. CDR3 coding DNA: TGTGCCAGCAGCTTTAACAGGGGTCAGCCCCAGCATTTT.

The chain links TRBV20-1 to TRBJ2-5; no firm D call. Germline CDR1 reads DFQATT; CDR2 reads SNEGSKA (reference sequence). The CDR3 has 13 amino acids. V lost 7 bases and J lost 0, with 12 bases in between. This chain's CDR3 is CSGSDIDQETQYF. CDR3 bases: TGCAGTGGAAGTGACATCGACCAAGAGACCCAGTACTTC.

J is TRBJ1-1 and V is TRBV15; no firm D call. CDR3 length: 11 residues. Trimming cost V 2 bases and J 8 bases, with 6 bases left between them. Per the germline V gene, CDR1 is LNHNV and CDR2 is YYDKDF (reference sequence). The chain's CDR3 is CATSRMAEAFF. The CDR3 DNA reads as TGTGCCACCAGCAGAATGGCCGAAGCTTTCTTT.

The chain joins TRBV6-1 to TRBJ2-3; the match to TRBD2 covers 8 bases. V shed 2 bases, J shed 2 bases, and the junction held 3 bases outside the gene matches. The CDR3 is 15 residues long. The germline V gene encodes CDR1 MNHNS and CDR2 SASEGT. CDR3 amino acids: CASSEQRGPTDTQYF. CDR3 bases: TGTGCCAGCAGTGAACAGCGGGGGCCCACAGATACGCAGTATTTT.

The chain couples TRBV19 to TRBJ1-2; D is perhaps TRBD1 (6 bases). This CDR3 contains 17 residues. With 9 bases removed from V and 0 bases from J, the gap between germline ends came to 23 bases. CDR1 LNHDA and CDR2 SQIVND come from the germline V gene (reference sequence). CDR3 DNA sequence: TGTGCCAGCAAGGTGGCCGGGACACCTAACTCTAACTATGGCTACACCTTC. Translating it yields CASKVAGTPNSNYGYTF.

The genes are TRBV4-3 and TRBJ2-3, with unresolved D. V gave up 0 bases and J gave up 2 bases, with 12 bases separating them. CDR1 is LGHNA and CDR2 is YSLEER in the germline V gene. The CDR3 covers 16 residues. DNA of the CDR3: TGCGCCAGCAGCCAAGAGTTCGGGCGGTCCACAGATACGCAGTATTTT. This translates into CASSQEFGRSTDTQYF.

V gene TRBV6-5 combines with J gene TRBJ2-4, with a possible D match to TRBD1 (6 bases). From germline, CDR1 is MNHEY and CDR2 SVGAGI. The CDR3 spans 14 residues. With 4 bases removed from V and 6 bases from J, the gap between germline ends came to 13 bases. CDR3 region: CASSSLTGLNIQYF. The CDR3 nucleotides read TGTGCCAGCAGTTCCCTGACAGGCCTAAACATTCAGTACTTC.

The V call is TRBV28, the J call TRBJ1-1; D not resolved. Trimming pared 2 bases from V and 6 bases from J, leaving 7 bases between. Germline CDR1 MDHEN, CDR2 SYDVKM. The CDR3 covers 12 residues. CDR3 region: CASSLRRAEAFF. The DNA for the CDR3 is TGTGCCAGCAGTTTAAGACGGGCTGAAGCTTTCTTT.

As DNA, the CDR3 is TGTGCCTGGACAGGGGGGAGGACAGGGGATGGAAACACCATATATTTT. Translation: CAWTGGRTGDGNTIYF. This chain joins TRBV30 and TRBJ1-3; the match to TRBD1 covers 9 bases. CDR1 is GTSNPN, CDR2 SVGIG, per germline (reference sequence). V was clipped by 4 bases and J by 3 bases; unmatched bases: 10. The CDR3 loop spans 16 amino acids.

The chain has TRBV6-6 and TRBJ2-1, with a tentative D call TRBD1 (6 bases). The V and J ends lost 0 bases and 9 bases respectively, with 12 bases between them. CDR1 and CDR2 (germline): MNHNY, SVGAGI (reference sequence). There are 14 residues in the CDR3. The CDR3 bases are TGTGCCAGCAGTTACTCTACAGGGTTCGGTGAGCAGTTCTTC. It specifies CASSYSTGFGEQFF.

The chain joins TRBV4-2 to TRBJ2-2, with TRBD1 as a possible D gene (6 bases). Germline values: CDR1 LGHNA, CDR2 YNFKEQ. This CDR3 contains 16 residues. V was trimmed by 0 bases and J by 4 bases, leaving 12 bases between them. The CDR3: CASSQEARGSTGELFF. The CDR3 DNA reads TGTGCCAGCAGCCAAGAAGCCAGGGGAAGCACCGGGGAGCTGTTTTTT.

The V gene is TRBV27, the J gene TRBJ2-7; D remains unclear. V was shortened by 5 bases and J by 0 bases, with 11 bases between the two germline ends. The CDR3 has 14 amino acids. Germline loops: CDR1 MNHEY, CDR2 SMNVEV (reference sequence). CDR3 loop: CASSPTHNSYEQYV. The CDR3 DNA reads TGTGCCAGCAGTCCAACCCATAACTCCTACGAGCAGTACGTC.

The chain employs TRBV5-1 and TRBJ1-6; no clear D gene. V was trimmed by 0 bases and J by 6 bases, leaving 10 bases between them. The V gene's germline CDR1 is SGHRS and CDR2 YFSETQ. The CDR3 length is 15 residues. In DNA, the CDR3 is TGCGCCAGCAGCTTGGTCGGGCTAAGTAATTCACCCCTCCACTTT. This translates into CASSLVGLSNSPLHF.